Listed below are T cell receptor beta chains from one sample, sequenced in a study of cytomegalovirus exposure and HLA in healthy donors. Repertoires were generated with immunoSEQ multiplex PCR, while TCRdb's copy carries only in-frame clones and drops some. Here the sample spans 150,000 to 200,000 clones, roughly 72% being singletons. The sequenced material came from PBMCs. Every receptor here comes from a man aged 35-49 years in good health and CMV-seronegative. CDR3s include the opening cysteine and the closing phenylalanine or tryptophan. Each record gives: D gene, clone size, J gene, V gene, CDR3 DNA, CDR3 protein. The D gene is left open where the match is weak. Clone size is not always given. Where it is, it says once, few, many or a class for expanded clones.

d_call: NA
clone_size: NA
j_call: TRBJ1-4
v_call: TRBV7-8
cdr3_nt: TGTGCCAGCAGCCGACGCGGTCCCCCCCTAATGGAAAAACTGTTTTTT
cdr3_aa: CASSRRGPPLMEKLFF

d_call: NA
clone_size: NA
j_call: TRBJ1-1
v_call: TRBV11-1
cdr3_nt: TGTGCCAGCAGCTACAGTTGGAACACTGAAGCTTTCTTT
cdr3_aa: CASSYSWNTEAFF

d_call: NA
clone_size: NA
j_call: TRBJ2-3
v_call: TRBV7-8
cdr3_nt: TGTGCCAGCAGCTTAAAAGGAGGAGATACGCAGTATTTT
cdr3_aa: CASSLKGGDTQYF

d_call: NA
clone_size: few
j_call: TRBJ1-1
v_call: TRBV25-1
cdr3_nt: TGTGCCAGCTCCGGTCGTGGACATACTGAAGCTTTCTTT
cdr3_aa: CASSGRGHTEAFF

d_call: TRBD1
clone_size: NA
j_call: TRBJ1-2
v_call: TRBV7-3
cdr3_nt: TGTGCCAGCAGTCCGGGACAGGGCACCTATGGCTACACCTTC
cdr3_aa: CASSPGQGTYGYTF

d_call: NA
clone_size: once
j_call: TRBJ1-1
v_call: TRBV7-9
cdr3_nt: TGTGCCAGCCGACGCGGGCAGCCGAACACTGAAGCTTTCTTT
cdr3_aa: CASRRGQPNTEAFF

d_call: TRBD1
clone_size: NA
j_call: TRBJ2-2
v_call: TRBV7-6
cdr3_nt: TGTGCCAGCAGCTTATGGGACAGGGACTCCACCGGGGAGCTGTTTTTT
cdr3_aa: CASSLWDRDSTGELFF

d_call: NA
clone_size: NA
j_call: TRBJ2-7
v_call: TRBV10-3
cdr3_nt: TGTGCCATCAGCCCCAGGTGGGCCTACGAGCAGTACTTC
cdr3_aa: CAISPRWAYEQYF

d_call: NA
clone_size: NA
j_call: TRBJ2-2
v_call: TRBV4-1
cdr3_nt: TGCGCCAGCAGCCTTAAGGGGGGGGACGGGGAGCTGTTTTTT
cdr3_aa: CASSLKGGDGELFF

d_call: NA
clone_size: NA
j_call: TRBJ1-5
v_call: TRBV9
cdr3_nt: TGTGCCAGCAGCGTAGCGGCCGGGGGTGAGCCCCAGCATTTT
cdr3_aa: CASSVAAGGEPQHF

d_call: NA
clone_size: NA
j_call: TRBJ1-3
v_call: TRBV9
cdr3_nt: TGTGCCAGCAGCGTAGCTACAGGCCCGATACTCGGGAACACCATATATTTT
cdr3_aa: CASSVATGPILGNTIYF

d_call: NA
clone_size: NA
j_call: TRBJ1-6
v_call: TRBV27
cdr3_nt: TGTGCCAGCAGTTTAAGGCAGGATCCCAATTCACCCCTCCACTTT
cdr3_aa: CASSLRQDPNSPLHF

d_call: NA
clone_size: once
j_call: TRBJ1-5
v_call: TRBV30
cdr3_nt: TGTGCCTGGAGTAGTGATGGGACACTGAATTTT
cdr3_aa: CAWSSDGTLNF

d_call: NA
clone_size: NA
j_call: TRBJ2-5
v_call: TRBV14
cdr3_nt: TGTGCCAGCAGCCAAGATGAGGCAGGGAGGAAGGAGACCCAGTACTTC
cdr3_aa: CASSQDEAGRKETQYF

d_call: NA
clone_size: few
j_call: TRBJ2-4
v_call: TRBV6-1
cdr3_nt: TGTGCCAGCAGTGAATATGGATCGGGGAAGGTCAAAAACAGTCAGTACTTC
cdr3_aa: CASSEYGSGKVKNSQYF

d_call: TRBD2
clone_size: NA
j_call: TRBJ2-2
v_call: TRBV5-5
cdr3_nt: TGTGCCAGCAGCCCGGGAGGGGGGAACACCGGGGAGCTGTTTTTT
cdr3_aa: CASSPGGGNTGELFF

d_call: NA
clone_size: NA
j_call: TRBJ2-5
v_call: TRBV11-2
cdr3_nt: TGTGCCAGCACCCTGGGGACGGGGGAGGAGACCCAGTACTTC
cdr3_aa: CASTLGTGEETQYF

d_call: NA
clone_size: NA
j_call: TRBJ1-6
v_call: TRBV7-8
cdr3_nt: TGTGCCAGCAGCTTAGGGAGAGGGTCCTATAATTCACCCCTCCACTTT
cdr3_aa: CASSLGRGSYNSPLHF

d_call: TRBD2
clone_size: NA
j_call: TRBJ2-1
v_call: TRBV7-3
cdr3_nt: TGTGCCAGCAGCTTAGGCGGGAGGGCCTACAATGAGCAGTTCTTC
cdr3_aa: CASSLGGRAYNEQFF

d_call: TRBD2
clone_size: NA
j_call: TRBJ2-1
v_call: TRBV5-4
cdr3_nt: TGTGCCAGCAGCTTACACCTAGCGGGAGGTCTCGATGAGCAGTTCTTC
cdr3_aa: CASSLHLAGGLDEQFF

d_call: NA
clone_size: NA
j_call: TRBJ2-2
v_call: TRBV2
cdr3_nt: TGTGCCAGCAACAGACCCGGGGAGCTGTTTTTT
cdr3_aa: CASNRPGELFF

d_call: NA
clone_size: NA
j_call: TRBJ2-7
v_call: TRBV6-6
cdr3_nt: TGTGCCAGCAGTTACCCAGGGCTAGACTACGAGCAGTACTTC
cdr3_aa: CASSYPGLDYEQYF

d_call: NA
clone_size: few
j_call: TRBJ2-7
v_call: TRBV2
cdr3_nt: TGTGCCACGACCGAGGTGGGCGAGCAGTACTTC
cdr3_aa: CATTEVGEQYF

d_call: TRBD2
clone_size: NA
j_call: TRBJ2-7
v_call: TRBV7-2
cdr3_nt: TGTGCCAGCAGCACTCCTAGTCCCGGGACTAGCGGGGGGGGTTACGAGCAGTACTTC
cdr3_aa: CASSTPSPGTSGGGYEQYF

d_call: NA
clone_size: NA
j_call: TRBJ2-1
v_call: TRBV27
cdr3_nt: TGTGCCAGCAGTTTAAACCCAGGGGTCTACAATGAGCAGTTCTTC
cdr3_aa: CASSLNPGVYNEQFF

d_call: NA
clone_size: NA
j_call: TRBJ2-1
v_call: TRBV28
cdr3_nt: TGTGCCAGCAGTTTAGGACAGAGCTCCTACAATGAGCAGTTCTTC
cdr3_aa: CASSLGQSSYNEQFF

d_call: NA
clone_size: NA
j_call: TRBJ2-1
v_call: TRBV7-3
cdr3_nt: TGTGCCAGCAGCTTAGGGAACCAGGGTGTCAATGAGCAGTTCTTC
cdr3_aa: CASSLGNQGVNEQFF